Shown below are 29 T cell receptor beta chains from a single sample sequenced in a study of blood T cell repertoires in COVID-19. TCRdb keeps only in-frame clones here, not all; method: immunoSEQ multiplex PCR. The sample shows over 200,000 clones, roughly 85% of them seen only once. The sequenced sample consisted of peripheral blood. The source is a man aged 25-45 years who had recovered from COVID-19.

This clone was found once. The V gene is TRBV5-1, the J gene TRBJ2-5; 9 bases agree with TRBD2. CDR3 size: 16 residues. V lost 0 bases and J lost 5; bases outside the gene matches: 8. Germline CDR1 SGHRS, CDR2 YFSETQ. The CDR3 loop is CASSLEGRGGRETQYF. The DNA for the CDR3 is TGCGCCAGCAGCTTGGAGGGGCGGGGGGGCCGCGAGACCCAGTACTTC.

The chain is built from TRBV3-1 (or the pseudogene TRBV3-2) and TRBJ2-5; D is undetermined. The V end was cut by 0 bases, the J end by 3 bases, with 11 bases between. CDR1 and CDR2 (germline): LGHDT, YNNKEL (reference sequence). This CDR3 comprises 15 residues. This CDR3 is CASSQERHLKETQYF. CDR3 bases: TGTGCCAGCAGCCAAGAGAGGCATTTGAAAGAGACCCAGTACTTC.

The DNA of the CDR3 is TGTGCCATCAGTTTAAACGGACTAGCTGAATACGAGCAGTACTTC. This encodes CAISLNGLAEYEQYF. The chain links TRBV10-3 to TRBJ2-7; 8 nucleotides agree with TRBD2. Germline-derived CDR1 and CDR2 are ENHRY and SYGVKD. The junction had 10 bases not matched to a gene; V was cut back by 5 bases and J by 4 bases. The CDR3 is made up of 15 amino acids.

The CDR3 sequence is CASRGQGGEQYF. CDR3 nucleotide sequence: TGTGCCAGCAGGGGACAGGGCGGCGAGCAGTACTTC. The chain links TRBV6-5 to TRBJ2-7; TRBD1 matches at 9 bases. Germline CDR1 reads MNHEY; CDR2 reads SVGAGI. The V gene end was trimmed by 6 bases and the J gene end by 6 bases; junction bases not matched to a gene: 3. The CDR3 is 12 amino acids.

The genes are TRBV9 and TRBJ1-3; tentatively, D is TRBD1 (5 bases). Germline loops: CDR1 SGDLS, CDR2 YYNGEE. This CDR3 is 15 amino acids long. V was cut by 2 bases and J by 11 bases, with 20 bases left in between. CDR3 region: CASSVLDIGETAIYF. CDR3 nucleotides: TGTGCCAGCAGCGTTCTCGACATCGGAGAGACAGCCATATATTTT. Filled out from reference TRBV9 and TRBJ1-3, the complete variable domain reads DSGVTQTPKHLITATGQRVTLRCSPRSGDLSVYWYQQSLDQGLQFLIQYYNGEERAKGNILERFSAQQFPDLHSELNLSSLELGDSALYFCASSVLDIGETAIYFGEGSWLTVV.

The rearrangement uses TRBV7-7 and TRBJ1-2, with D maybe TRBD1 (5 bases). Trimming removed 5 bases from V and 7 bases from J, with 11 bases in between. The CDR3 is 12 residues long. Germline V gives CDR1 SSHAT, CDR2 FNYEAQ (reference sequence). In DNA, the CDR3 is TGTGCCAGCAGCCCCTACGACAGTGGCTACACCTTC. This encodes CASSPYDSGYTF.

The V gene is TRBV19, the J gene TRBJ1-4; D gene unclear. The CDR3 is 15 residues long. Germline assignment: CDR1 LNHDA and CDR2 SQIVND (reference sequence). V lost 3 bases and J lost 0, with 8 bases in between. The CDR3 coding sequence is TGTGCCAGTAGTATGGGAGGTGCAACTAATGAAAAACTGTTTTTT. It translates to CASSMGGATNEKLFF.

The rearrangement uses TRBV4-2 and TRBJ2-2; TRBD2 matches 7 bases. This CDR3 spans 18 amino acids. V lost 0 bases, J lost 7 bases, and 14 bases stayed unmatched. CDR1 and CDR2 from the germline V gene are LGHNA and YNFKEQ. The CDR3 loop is CASSQDTRLAGNSGELFF. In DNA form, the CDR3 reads TGTGCCAGCAGCCAAGATACCCGACTAGCTGGTAATAGCGGGGAGCTGTTTTTT.

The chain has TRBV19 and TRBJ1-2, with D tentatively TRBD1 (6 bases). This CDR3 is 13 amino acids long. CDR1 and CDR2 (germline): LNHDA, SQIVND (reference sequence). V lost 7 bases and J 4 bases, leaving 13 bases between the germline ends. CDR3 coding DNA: TGTGCCAGTAAATCGGCAGGGGCCTATGGCTACACCTTC. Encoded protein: CASKSAGAYGYTF.

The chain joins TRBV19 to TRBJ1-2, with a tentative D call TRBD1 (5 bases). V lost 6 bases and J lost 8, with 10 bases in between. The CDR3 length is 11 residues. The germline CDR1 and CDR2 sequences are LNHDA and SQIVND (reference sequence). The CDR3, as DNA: TGTGCCAGTAGCTTAACAGGAGGCTACACCTTC. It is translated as CASSLTGGYTF.

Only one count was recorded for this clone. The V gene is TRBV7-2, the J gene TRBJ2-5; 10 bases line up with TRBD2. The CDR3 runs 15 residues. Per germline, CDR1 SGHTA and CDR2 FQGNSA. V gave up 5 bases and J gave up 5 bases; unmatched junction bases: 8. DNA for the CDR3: TGTGCCAGCAGCGCGGGACTAGCGAGGTCTGAGACCCAGTACTTC. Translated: CASSAGLARSETQYF.

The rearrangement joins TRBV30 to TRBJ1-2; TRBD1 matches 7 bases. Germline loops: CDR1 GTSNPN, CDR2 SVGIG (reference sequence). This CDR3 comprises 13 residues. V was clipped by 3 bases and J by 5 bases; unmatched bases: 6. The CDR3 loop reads CAWSQDRSYGYTF. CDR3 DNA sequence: TGTGCCTGGAGCCAGGACAGGAGTTATGGCTACACCTTC.

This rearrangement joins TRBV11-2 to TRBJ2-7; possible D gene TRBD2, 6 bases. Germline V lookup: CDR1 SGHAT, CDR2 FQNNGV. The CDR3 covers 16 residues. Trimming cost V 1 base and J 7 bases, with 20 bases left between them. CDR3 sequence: CASSLGQTSLGEEQYF. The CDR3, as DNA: TGTGCCAGCAGCTTAGGCCAGACTAGTTTGGGGGAGGAGCAGTACTTC.

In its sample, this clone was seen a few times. The CDR3 is CASSLIAGGPSEAFF. Here the CDR3 DNA reads TGTGCCAGCAGCTTAATAGCAGGGGGTCCGTCTGAAGCTTTCTTT. The rearrangement links TRBV11-2 to TRBJ1-1, with 7 nucleotides matching TRBD1. Per germline, CDR1 SGHAT and CDR2 FQNNGV. CDR3 length: 15 residues. V gave up 2 bases and J gave up 6 bases; unmatched junction bases: 9.

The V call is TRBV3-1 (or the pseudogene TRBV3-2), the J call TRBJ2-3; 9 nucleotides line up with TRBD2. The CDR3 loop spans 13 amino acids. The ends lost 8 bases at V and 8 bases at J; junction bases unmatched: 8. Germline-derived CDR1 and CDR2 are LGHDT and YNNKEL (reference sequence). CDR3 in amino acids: CASAGGQGGTQYF. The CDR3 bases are TGTGCCAGCGCGGGGGGGCAGGGAGGTACGCAGTATTTT.

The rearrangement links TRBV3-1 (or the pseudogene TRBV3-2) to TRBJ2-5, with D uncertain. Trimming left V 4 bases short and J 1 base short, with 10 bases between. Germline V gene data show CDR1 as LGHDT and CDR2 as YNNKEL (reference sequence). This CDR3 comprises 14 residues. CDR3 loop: CASSLRSRQETQYF. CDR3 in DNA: TGTGCCAGCAGCCTCCGGTCCCGCCAAGAGACCCAGTACTTC.

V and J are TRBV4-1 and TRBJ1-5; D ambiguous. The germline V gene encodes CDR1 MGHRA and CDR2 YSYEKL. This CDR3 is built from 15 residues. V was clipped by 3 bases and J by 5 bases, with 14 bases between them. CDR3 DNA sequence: TGCGCCAGCAGCCACTGGCTGGCCTCCGATCAGCCCCAGCATTTT. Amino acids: CASSHWLASDQPQHF.

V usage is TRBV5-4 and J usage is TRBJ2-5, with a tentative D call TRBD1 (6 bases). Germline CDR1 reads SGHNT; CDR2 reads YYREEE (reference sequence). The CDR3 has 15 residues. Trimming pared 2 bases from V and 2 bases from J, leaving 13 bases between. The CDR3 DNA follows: TGTGCCAGCAGCTTTTTCACAGGGCAGCAAGAGACCCAGTACTTC. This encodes CASSFFTGQQETQYF.

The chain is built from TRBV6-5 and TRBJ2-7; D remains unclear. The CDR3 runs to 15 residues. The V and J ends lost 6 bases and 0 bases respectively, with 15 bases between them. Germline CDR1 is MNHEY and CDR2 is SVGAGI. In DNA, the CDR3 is TGTGCCAGCAGCCTTCTTACTTCCGCCTCCTACGAGCAGTACTTC. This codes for CASSLLTSASYEQYF.

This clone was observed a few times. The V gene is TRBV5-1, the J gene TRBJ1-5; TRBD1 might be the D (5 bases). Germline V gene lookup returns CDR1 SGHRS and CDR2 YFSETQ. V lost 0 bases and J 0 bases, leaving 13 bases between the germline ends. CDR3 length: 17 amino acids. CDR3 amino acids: CASSLGDSTYSNQPQHF. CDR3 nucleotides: TGCGCCAGCAGCTTGGGAGACAGTACCTATAGCAATCAGCCCCAGCATTTT. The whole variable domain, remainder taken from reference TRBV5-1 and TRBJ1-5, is KAGVTQTPRYLIKTRGQQVTLSCSPISGHRSVSWYQQTPGQGLQFLFEYFSETQRNKGNFPGRFSGRQFSNSRSEMNVSTLELGDSALYLCASSLGDSTYSNQPQHFGDGTRLSIL.

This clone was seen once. CDR3 protein: CAIMGRRTGVGYEQYF. The CDR3 nucleotides are TGTGCCATTATGGGTCGGAGGACAGGGGTGGGCTACGAGCAGTACTTC. This sequence joins TRBV10-3 and TRBJ2-7, with 9 bases aligning to TRBD1. The CDR3 runs 16 residues. The junction had 15 bases not matched to a gene; V was cut back by 9 bases and J by 3 bases. Germline CDR1 and CDR2: ENHRY and SYGVKD.

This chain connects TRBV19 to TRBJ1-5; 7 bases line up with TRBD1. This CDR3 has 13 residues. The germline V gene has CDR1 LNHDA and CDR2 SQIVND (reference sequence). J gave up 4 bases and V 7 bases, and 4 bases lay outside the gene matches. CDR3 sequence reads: CASNVQGNQPQHF. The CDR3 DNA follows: TGTGCCAGTAACGTACAGGGGAATCAGCCCCAGCATTTT.

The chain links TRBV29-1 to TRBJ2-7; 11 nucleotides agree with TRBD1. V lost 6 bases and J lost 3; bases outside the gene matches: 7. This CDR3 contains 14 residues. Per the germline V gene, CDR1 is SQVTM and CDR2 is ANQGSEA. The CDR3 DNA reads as TGCAGCGTCGCTCGGACAGGGGGCAGCTACGAGCAGTACTTC. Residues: CSVARTGGSYEQYF.

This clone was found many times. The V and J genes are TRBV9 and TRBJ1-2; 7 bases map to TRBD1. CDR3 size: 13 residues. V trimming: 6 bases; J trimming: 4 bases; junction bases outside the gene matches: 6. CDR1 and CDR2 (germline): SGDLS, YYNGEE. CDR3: CASTLAGGYGYTF. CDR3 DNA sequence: TGTGCCAGCACCTTGGCAGGGGGCTATGGCTACACCTTC.

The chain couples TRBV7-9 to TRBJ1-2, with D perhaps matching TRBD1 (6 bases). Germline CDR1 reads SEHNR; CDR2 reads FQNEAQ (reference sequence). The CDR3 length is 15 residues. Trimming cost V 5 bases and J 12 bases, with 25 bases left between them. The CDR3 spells CASSIRSDSQDRNTF. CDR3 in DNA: TGTGCCAGCAGCATTCGATCGGACAGTCAGGATCGCAACACCTTC.

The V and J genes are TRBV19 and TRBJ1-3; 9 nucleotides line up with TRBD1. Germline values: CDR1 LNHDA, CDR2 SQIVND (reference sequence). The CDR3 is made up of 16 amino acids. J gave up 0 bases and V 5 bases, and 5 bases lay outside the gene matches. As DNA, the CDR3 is TGTGCCAGTAGTGTTGACAGGGGGTCCTCTGGAAACACCATATATTTT. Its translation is CASSVDRGSSGNTIYF.

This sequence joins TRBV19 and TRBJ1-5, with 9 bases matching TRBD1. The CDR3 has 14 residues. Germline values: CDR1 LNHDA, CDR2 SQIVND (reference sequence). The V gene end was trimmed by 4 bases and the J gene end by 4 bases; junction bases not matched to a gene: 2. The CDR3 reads CASSTGQGNQPQHF. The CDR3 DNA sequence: TGTGCCAGTAGTACCGGACAGGGGAATCAGCCCCAGCATTTT.

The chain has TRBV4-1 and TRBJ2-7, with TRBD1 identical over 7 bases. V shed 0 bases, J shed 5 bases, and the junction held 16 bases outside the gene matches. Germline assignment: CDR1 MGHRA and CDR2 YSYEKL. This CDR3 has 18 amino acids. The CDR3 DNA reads TGCGCCAGCAGCCAAGATCTTGGTTCGGGGACAGAACCCAACGAGCAGTACTTC. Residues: CASSQDLGSGTEPNEQYF.

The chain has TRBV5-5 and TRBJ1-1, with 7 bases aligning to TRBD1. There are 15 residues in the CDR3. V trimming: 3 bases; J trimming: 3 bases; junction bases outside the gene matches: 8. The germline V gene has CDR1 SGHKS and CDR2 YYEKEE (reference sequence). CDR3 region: CASSWSSGGYTEAFF. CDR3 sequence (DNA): TGTGCCAGCAGCTGGAGCTCAGGGGGGTACACTGAAGCTTTCTTT.